Given below is one TCR beta chain in context. The sample is drawn from a study of blood T cell repertoires in COVID-19. The protocol was immunoSEQ multiplex PCR, while the TCRdb copy is restricted to in-frame clones and leaves out a portion. The profile shows 140,000 or so clones, roughly four fifths of them singletons. The CDR3 length is 16 residues. Looked up from germline, CDR1 is SNHLY and CDR2 is FYNNEI. V lost 8 bases, J lost 9 bases, and 15 bases stayed unmatched. The chain carries TRBV2 and TRBJ2-1, with 11 nucleotides matching TRBD2. This clonotype was obtained from a woman aged 18-29 years who had been exposed to COVID-19. The specimen sequenced was PBMCs or T cells enriched from blood (not recorded which). The CDR3 sequence is CASDPTTSGIYSEQFF. CDR3 coding DNA: TGTGCCAGCGATCCTACGACTAGCGGGATTTATAGTGAGCAGTTCTTC.